The clone carrying this TCR beta chain showed up just a few times. Its antigen is undetermined. The entry originates in a study of T cell clones after liver transplantation. Whole-study results and caveats: The donor-reactive repertoire was only partly measurable in two subjects, lacking donor cells.

This CDR3 has 13 residues. V lost 3 bases and J 3 bases, leaving 8 bases between the germline ends. Per the germline V gene, CDR1 is MGHDK and CDR2 is SYGVNS. Assay used: immunoSEQ multiplex PCR; TCRdb lists only in-frame clones, some missing. The sample yields tens of thousands of clones, roughly three quarters seen once. This specimen consisted of CD4+ T cells from blood, obtained at the 22-month timepoint. The chain joins TRBV25-1 to TRBJ1-1; D gene uncertain. This sequence originates from a human patient who received a liver transplant. Certain T cells may be donor cells from the graft. CDR3 bases: TGTGCCAGCAGTGATGCGTACTACACTGAAGCTTTCTTT. It translates to CASSDAYYTEAFF.